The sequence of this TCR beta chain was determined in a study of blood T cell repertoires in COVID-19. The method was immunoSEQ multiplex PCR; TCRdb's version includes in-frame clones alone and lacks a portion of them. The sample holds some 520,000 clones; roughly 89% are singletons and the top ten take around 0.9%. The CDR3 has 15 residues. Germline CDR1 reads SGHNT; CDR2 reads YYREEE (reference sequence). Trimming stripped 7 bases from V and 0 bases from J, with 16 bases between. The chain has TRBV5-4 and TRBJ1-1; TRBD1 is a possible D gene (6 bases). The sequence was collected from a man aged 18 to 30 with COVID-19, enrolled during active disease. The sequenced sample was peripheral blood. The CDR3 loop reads CASAGGGPMNTEAFF. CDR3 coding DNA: TGTGCCAGCGCTGGGGGCGGACCGATGAACACTGAAGCTTTCTTT. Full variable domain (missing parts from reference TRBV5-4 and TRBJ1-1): ETGVTQSPTHLIKTRGQQVTLRCSSQSGHNTVSWYQQALGQGPQFIFQYYREEENGRGNFPPRFSGLQFPNYSSELNVNALELDDSALYLCASAGGGPMNTEAFFGQGTRLTVV.